The clone carrying this TCR beta chain was observed a single time. The antigen remains unidentified. Assay execution proceeded at the deep level. Sequencing used immunoSEQ multiplex PCR; TCRdb keeps in-frame clones, though not all of them. The sample comprises more than 1,200,000 clones, about 98.5% of which are singletons, and roughly 0.35% rests with the top ten. The source of the sample is a study of shared clonotypes between healthy human individuals. The CDR3 is 16 residues long. The V gene lost 3 bases and the J gene lost 2 bases, with 16 bases spanning the gap. The germline V gene encodes CDR1 MGHDK and CDR2 SYGVNS. The study's findings and limits: The diversity represented, both genetic and in exposure history, was limited by few donors. Lower generation probabilities were found for non-shared clonotypes than for those shared by all four donors.

Sequenced sample: naive CD4+ T cells sorted from blood. Subset indicated: CD45RA+ positively selected. V is TRBV25-1 and J is TRBJ1-2; tentative D call: TRBD1 (6 bases). The clonotype was recovered from a man younger than 45 in good health. The CDR3 nucleotides are TGTGCCAGCAGTGAGTCCCGCGGGACACTGAACTATGGCTACACCTTC. Translation gives CASSESRGTLNYGYTF.